A selection of T cell receptor beta chains follows, all from one sample in a study of shared clonotypes between healthy human individuals. Profiling relied on immunoSEQ multiplex PCR, and the TCRdb table lists in-frame clones only, not all of them. Counted here are under 1 million clones, 80% to 95% occurring once; the ten biggest clones make up less than 25%. Material: naive CD8+ T cells sorted from blood. Receptor source: a man aged 25 to 45 in good health. Each CDR3 is given with its conserved first and last residue. The D gene is left open where the match is weak. Rows may omit the clone size; those that give it use once, few, many or a size class.

>-|TRBD2|TRBV7-2
CASSFPGLAAYEQYF
>-|-|TRBV5-6
CASGTAGGGETQYF
>-|-|TRBV7-3
CASSLGAGSSYEQYF
>-|-|TRBV6-5
CASSYSIIENTEAFF
>-|-|TRBV25-1
CASSEGGIIAEQFF
>-|-|TRBV7-9
CASSLVRGFDEQYF
>once|TRBD1|TRBV11-2
CASSLAGRGNAKNIQYF
>-|TRBD2|TRBV11-2
CASSYGRYLGETQYF
>-|-|TRBV10-2
CATRDLMGELFF
>-|-|TRBV27
CATRSTSIEQYF
>-|-|TRBV5-1
CASSLPSSSSYEQYF
>once|TRBD2|TRBV5-1
CASSFGSGRTEANTGELFF
>-|-|TRBV30
CAWNLRFLATEAFF
>-|TRBD1|TRBV29-1
CSVYGQGSTEAFF
>once|TRBD2|TRBV6-1
CASSDPDGGATYEQYF
>once|-|TRBV5-1
CASSPTSTDTQYF
>-|-|TRBV9
CASSSGTIYEQYF
>-|-|TRBV27
CASSTDVADTQYF
>-|-|TRBV2
CASRKGRATNEKLFF
>-|-|TRBV15
CATSRQGFGTGRANVLTF
>-|-|TRBV4-1
CASSLGDIANEKLFF
>-|-|TRBV19
CASSTSGDQPQHF
>-|TRBD1|TRBV4-1
CASSARTGGSYEQYF
>-|-|TRBV15
CATSRPTVGPSNEQFF
>-|-|TRBV6-6
CASRAGTQYYEQYF
>-|TRBD1|TRBV11-2
CASSSPLTGQGLYEQYF
>-|TRBD2|TRBV29-1
CSVDNSKRDYNEQFF